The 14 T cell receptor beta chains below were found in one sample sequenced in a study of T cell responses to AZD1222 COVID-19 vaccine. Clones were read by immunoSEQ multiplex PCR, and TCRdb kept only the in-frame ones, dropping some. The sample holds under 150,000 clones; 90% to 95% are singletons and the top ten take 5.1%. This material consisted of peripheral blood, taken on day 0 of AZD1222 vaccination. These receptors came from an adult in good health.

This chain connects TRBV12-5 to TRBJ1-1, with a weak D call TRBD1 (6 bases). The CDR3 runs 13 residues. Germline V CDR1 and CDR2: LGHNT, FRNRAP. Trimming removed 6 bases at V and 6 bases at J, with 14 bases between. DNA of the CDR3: TGTGCTAGTGGCCGGACAGTTGCAGCTGAAGCTTTCTTT. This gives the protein CASGRTVAAEAFF.

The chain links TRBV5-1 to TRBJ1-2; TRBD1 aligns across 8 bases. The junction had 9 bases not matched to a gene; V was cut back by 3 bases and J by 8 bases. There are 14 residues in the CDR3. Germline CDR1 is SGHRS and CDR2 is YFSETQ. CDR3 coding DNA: TGCGCCAGCAGCTCCGTACAGGGGGTAGGAGGCTACACCTTC. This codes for CASSSVQGVGGYTF.

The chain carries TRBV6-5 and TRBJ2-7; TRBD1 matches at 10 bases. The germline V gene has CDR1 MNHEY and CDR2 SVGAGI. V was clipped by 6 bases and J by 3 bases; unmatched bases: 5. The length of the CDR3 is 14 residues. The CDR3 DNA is TGTGCCAGCAGCCAGACAGGGGGCCTCTACGAGCAGTACTTC. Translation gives CASSQTGGLYEQYF.

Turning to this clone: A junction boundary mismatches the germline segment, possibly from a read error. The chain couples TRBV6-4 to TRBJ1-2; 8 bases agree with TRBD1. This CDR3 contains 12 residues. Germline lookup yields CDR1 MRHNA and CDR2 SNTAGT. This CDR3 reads CASSAGTGCSAF. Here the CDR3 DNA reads TGTGCCAGCAGCGCCGGGACAGGCTGCTCGGCCTTC.

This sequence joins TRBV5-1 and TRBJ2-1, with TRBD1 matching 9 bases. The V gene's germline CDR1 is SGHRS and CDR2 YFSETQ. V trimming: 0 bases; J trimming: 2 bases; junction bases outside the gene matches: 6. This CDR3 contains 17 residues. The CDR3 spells CASSLGGQGPPYNEQFF. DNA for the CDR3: TGCGCCAGCAGCTTGGGGGGACAGGGCCCACCCTACAATGAGCAGTTCTTC.

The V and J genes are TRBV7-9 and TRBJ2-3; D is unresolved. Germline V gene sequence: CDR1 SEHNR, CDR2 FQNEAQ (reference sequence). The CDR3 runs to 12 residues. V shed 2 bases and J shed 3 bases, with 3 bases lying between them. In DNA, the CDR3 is TGTGCCAGCAGCTTATCGACAGATACGCAGTATTTT. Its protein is CASSLSTDTQYF. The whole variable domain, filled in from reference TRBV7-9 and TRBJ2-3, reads DTGVSQNPRHKITKRGQNVTFRCDPISEHNRLYWYRQTLGQGPEFLTYFQNEAQLEKSRLLSDRFSAERPKGSFSTLEIQRTEQGDSAMYLCASSLSTDTQYFGPGTRLTVL.

The CDR3 reads CSFEDSRPQETQYF. CDR3 nucleotides: TGCAGCTTCGAGGACAGCCGTCCCCAAGAGACCCAGTACTTC. The gene calls are TRBV29-1 and TRBJ2-5; TRBD1 might be the D (6 bases). The CDR3 runs 14 residues. Germline V gives CDR1 SQVTM, CDR2 ANQGSEA. The V gene lost 8 bases and the J gene lost 1 base, with 17 bases spanning the gap.

Here the CDR3 reads CASSDRAGELFF. DNA of the CDR3: TGTGCCAGCAGCGACAGGGCAGGGGAGCTGTTTTTT. This chain links TRBV7-9 with TRBJ2-2, with 7 bases lining up with TRBD1. CDR3 size: 12 residues. Germline V lookup: CDR1 SEHNR, CDR2 FQNEAQ (reference sequence). V gave up 5 bases and J gave up 8 bases; unmatched junction bases: 2.

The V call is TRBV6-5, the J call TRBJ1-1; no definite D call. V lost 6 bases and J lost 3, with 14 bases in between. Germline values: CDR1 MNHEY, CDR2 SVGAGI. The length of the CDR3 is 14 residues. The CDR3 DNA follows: TGTGCCAGCAGCTTAAGGGTTGTGGACACTGAAGCTTTCTTT. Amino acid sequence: CASSLRVVDTEAFF.

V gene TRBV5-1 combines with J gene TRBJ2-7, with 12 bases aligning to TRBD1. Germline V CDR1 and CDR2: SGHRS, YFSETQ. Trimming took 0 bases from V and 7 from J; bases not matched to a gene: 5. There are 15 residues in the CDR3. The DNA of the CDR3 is TGCGCCAGCAGCTTGGAGGGACAGGGGGCGAGTGAGCAGTACTTC. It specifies CASSLEGQGASEQYF.

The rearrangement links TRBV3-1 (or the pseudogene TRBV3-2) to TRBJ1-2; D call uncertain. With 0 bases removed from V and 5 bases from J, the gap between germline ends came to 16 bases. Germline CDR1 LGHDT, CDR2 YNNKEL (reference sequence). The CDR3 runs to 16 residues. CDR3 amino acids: CASSQEVGQNHYGYTF. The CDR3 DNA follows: TGTGCCAGCAGCCAAGAAGTAGGCCAGAACCATTATGGCTACACCTTC.

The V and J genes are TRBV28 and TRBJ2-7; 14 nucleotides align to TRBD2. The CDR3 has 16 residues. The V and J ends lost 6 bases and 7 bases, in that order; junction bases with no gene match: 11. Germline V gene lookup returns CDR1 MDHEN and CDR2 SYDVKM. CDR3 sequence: CASSRLGLAGAGEQYF. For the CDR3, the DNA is TGTGCCAGCAGCCGCCTGGGACTAGCGGGAGCGGGGGAGCAGTACTTC. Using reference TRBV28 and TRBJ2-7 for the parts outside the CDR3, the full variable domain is DVKVTQSSRYLVKRTGEKVFLECVQDMDHENMFWYRQDPGLGLRLIYFSYDVKMKEKGDIPEGYSVSREKKERFSLILESASTNQTSMYLCASSRLGLAGAGEQYFGPGTRLTVT.

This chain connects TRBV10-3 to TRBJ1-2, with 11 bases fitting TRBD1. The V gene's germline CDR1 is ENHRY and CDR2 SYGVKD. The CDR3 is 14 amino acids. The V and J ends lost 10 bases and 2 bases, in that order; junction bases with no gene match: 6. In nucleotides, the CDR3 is TGTGCCACGGCGGACAGGGGGCTGAACTATGGCTACACCTTC. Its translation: CATADRGLNYGYTF.

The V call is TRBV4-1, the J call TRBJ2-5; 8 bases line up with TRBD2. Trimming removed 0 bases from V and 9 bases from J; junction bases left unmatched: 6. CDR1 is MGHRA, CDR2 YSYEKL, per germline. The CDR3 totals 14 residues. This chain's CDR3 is CASSQETSRGAQYF. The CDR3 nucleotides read TGCGCCAGCAGCCAAGAGACGTCGCGGGGGGCCCAGTACTTC.